This TCR beta chain emerged from a study of T cell repertoires in cytomegalovirus infection. In the study overall: CMV infection and matching HLA type were both indicated by public TCR beta signatures.

The CDR3 is made up of 14 amino acids. CDR1 is SGHTA and CDR2 is FQGNSA in the germline V gene. The ends were cut back, 1 base at V and 12 bases at J, with 18 bases in the middle. TCRdb itself ran the reads through MiXCR, one entry per CDR3 protein. Here the sample spans 300,000 or so distinct CDR3 sequences, roughly 24% being singletons. At least ten counts were recorded for this clonotype. The sequenced material came from PBMCs. The receptor was isolated from a human donor in good health (CMV status not recorded). Some clones in this sample may be carry-over from other donors' samples. The genes are TRBV7-2 and TRBJ1-1, with D perhaps TRBD1 (5 bases). The CDR3 DNA follows: TGTGCCAGCAGCTTAGTTCTGGACTGGCAGGGAACTTTCTTT. Encoded protein: CASSLVLDWQGTFF.